The 3 T cell receptor beta chains given below trace back to one sample, sequenced in a study of post-analysis software for immune sequencing data. The study, taken as a whole, reports: Patients had higher frequencies than controls of roughly five TRBV segments, including TRBV5-6, TRBV5-1 and TRBV20-1.

Their antigens remain unidentified. TCR beta cDNA libraries included unique molecular identifiers. TCRdb called the PCR reads again in MiXCR, with one record for every CDR3 protein. The sample records about 190,000 distinct CDR3 sequences, 29% being singletons. Sequenced material: blood. The receptors were gathered from a girl aged 2-17 years with multiple sclerosis.

In its sample, this clonotype was seen a few times. The chain joins TRBV30 to TRBJ2-1; D is perhaps TRBD1 (5 bases). V lost 4 bases and J 0 bases, leaving 10 bases between the germline ends. The germline gives CDR1 GTSNPN, CDR2 SVGIG (reference sequence). There are 14 residues in the CDR3. This CDR3 reads CAWTRVSSYNEQFF. For the CDR3, the DNA is TGTGCCTGGACCAGGGTATCCTCCTACAATGAGCAGTTCTTC.

The rearrangement uses TRBV27 and TRBJ2-3; D call uncertain. V was pared by 6 bases and J by 0 bases, with 13 bases between. The CDR3 consists of 15 residues. CDR1 and CDR2 from the germline V gene are MNHEY and SMNVEV (reference sequence). CDR3 coding DNA: TGTGCCAGCAGGCCGACCTCGATCAGCACAGATACGCAGTATTTT. This gives the protein CASRPTSISTDTQYF.

This clonotype was picked up many times. This chain connects TRBV28 to TRBJ1-2, with 7 bases fitting TRBD1. Germline V gives CDR1 MDHEN, CDR2 SYDVKM. V was clipped by 7 bases and J by 2 bases; unmatched bases: 7. This CDR3 comprises 14 residues. Here the CDR3 DNA reads TGTGCCAGCACCATCCAGACAGGGAACTATGGCTACACCTTC. Protein: CASTIQTGNYGYTF.